A single TCR beta chain is shown here with its context. What it binds is not known. The assay was immunoSEQ multiplex PCR, and TCRdb's table has in-frame clones only and misses some. This sample has about 150,000 clones, with 90% to 95% found just once. Recipients boosted at about 4 weeks or about 12 weeks are pooled. This CDR3 has 14 residues. V was cut by 1 base and J by 5 bases, with 13 bases left in between. Per the germline V gene, CDR1 is SGHDT and CDR2 is YYEEEE. This sample is part of a study of T cell responses to AZD1222 COVID-19 vaccine. Regarding the study as a whole: As reported, nearly half of all spike-specific TCRs target variant regions that are unmutated. Females made up more of the donors, who were largely white British, and clonal diversity may have come out too low.

The chain uses TRBV5-6 and TRBJ2-7; D is possibly TRBD1 (5 bases). This specimen was peripheral blood, taken 28 days after the second AZD1222 dose. This clonotype was obtained from an adult who received the AZD1222 COVID-19 vaccine. CDR3 loop: CASSLSGLGDEQYF. The CDR3 DNA reads as TGTGCCAGCAGCTTGTCAGGGTTGGGCGACGAGCAGTACTTC.